The 24 T cell receptor beta chains in this list originate from one sample, sequenced in a study of T cell responses to AZD1222 COVID-19 vaccine. Repertoires were generated with immunoSEQ multiplex PCR, while TCRdb's copy carries only in-frame clones and drops some. The repertoire holds roughly 160,000 clones, with 92% as singletons. The specimen comprised peripheral blood, sampled 28 days after the second AZD1222 dose. The source is an adult who received the AZD1222 COVID-19 vaccine.

A single count supports this clone. This chain joins TRBV7-2 and TRBJ1-1; 8 bases are shared with TRBD1. The CDR3 runs to 14 residues. V lost 4 bases, J lost 5 bases, and 6 bases stayed unmatched. The germline V gene encodes CDR1 SGHTA and CDR2 FQGNSA. The CDR3 loop is CASSSQGGTTEAFF. The CDR3 DNA sequence: TGTGCCAGCAGCTCACAGGGGGGGACTACTGAAGCTTTCTTT.

CDR3 bases: TGCAGTGGGACAGGGCCCTATGGCTACACCTTC. This codes for CSGTGPYGYTF. The rearrangement links TRBV20-1 to TRBJ1-2; 8 bases map to TRBD1. The CDR3 loop spans 11 amino acids. CDR1 and CDR2 from the germline V gene are DFQATT and SNEGSKA (reference sequence). Trimming took 7 bases from V and 4 from J; bases not matched to a gene: 2.

Points on this clone: At the DNA level, this CDR3 is encoded by other sequences in the same sample as well. CDR3 protein: CASSPYNSPLHF. CDR3 bases: TGTGCCAGCAGCCCCTATAATTCACCCCTCCACTTT. V is TRBV7-2 and J is TRBJ1-6; D remains ambiguous. CDR3 length equals 12 residues. Trimming pared 5 bases from V and 2 bases from J, leaving 1 base between. Germline assignment: CDR1 SGHTA and CDR2 FQGNSA.

Judged by abundance, this clone is medium-sized. This chain connects TRBV7-9 to TRBJ1-2; maybe TRBD1 (6 bases). The germline V and J ends were trimmed by 6 bases and 0 bases, with 14 bases remaining between them. Germline-derived CDR1 and CDR2 are SEHNR and FQNEAQ (reference sequence). The CDR3 runs to 15 residues. CDR3 in amino acids: CASSRQALTNYGYTF. The CDR3 bases are TGTGCCAGCAGTCGACAGGCCCTTACTAACTATGGCTACACCTTC.

This chain connects TRBV12-3 or TRBV12-4 to TRBJ1-2; TRBD1 matches 8 bases. The CDR3 spans 13 residues. Trimming at V came to 6 bases and at J to 6 bases, leaving 6 bases not matched to a gene. CDR3 DNA: TGTGCCAGCAGCCGAGGGACAGGCAATGGCTACACCTTC. Amino acid sequence: CASSRGTGNGYTF.

CDR3 DNA sequence: TGTGCCAGCACCACGGGACAGGGCACCGGGGAGCTGTTTTTT. Its translation is CASTTGQGTGELFF. This chain connects TRBV27 to TRBJ2-2; 9 bases line up with TRBD1. Trimming removed 7 bases from V and 4 bases from J; junction bases left unmatched: 4. This CDR3 is 14 amino acids long. Germline V CDR1 and CDR2: MNHEY, SMNVEV (reference sequence).

This clone came up once. The genes are TRBV6-4 and TRBJ2-6; D gene ambiguous. Deletions cut 6 bases from V and 0 bases from J, with 9 bases between. CDR1 is MRHNA and CDR2 is SNTAGT in the germline V gene. CDR3 length equals 15 residues. Written as DNA, the CDR3 is TGTGCCAGCAGGGACGAGAGCTCTGGGGCCAACGTCCTGACTTTC. Its protein product is CASRDESSGANVLTF.

This clone was counted between two and nine times. The rearrangement joins TRBV21-1 to TRBJ1-5. TRBV21-1 is a recognized pseudogene. This CDR3 is 21 amino acids long. The CDR3 nucleotides are TGTGCCAGCAGCAGCCCTTGGCAGGCGGGTGGCCGTGGGCTAGGCAATCAGCCCCAGCATTTT. Translation gives CASSSPWQAGGRGLGNQPQHF.

This sequence joins TRBV25-1 and TRBJ2-3; 8 positions agree with TRBD1. This CDR3 has 13 amino acids. V trimming: 8 bases; J trimming: 2 bases; junction bases outside the gene matches: 3. From germline, CDR1 is MGHDK and CDR2 SYGVNS. The CDR3 is CASGQGITDTQYF. The CDR3 nucleotides are TGTGCCAGCGGACAGGGTATCACAGATACGCAGTATTTT.

The chain is built from TRBV21-1 and TRBJ1-2. TRBV21-1 is assigned pseudogene status. The CDR3 covers 17 residues. CDR3 coding DNA: TGTGCCAGCAGCAAAGTTAGCTGCGGGGTGGGTAACTATGGCTACACCTTC. Amino acids: CASSKVSCGVGNYGYTF.

This clone was seen only once. V and J are TRBV19 and TRBJ2-2, with no clear D. Per germline, CDR1 LNHDA and CDR2 SQIVND (reference sequence). V gave up 0 bases and J gave up 8 bases, with 1 base separating them. The CDR3 spans 11 residues. Written as DNA, the CDR3 is TGTGCCAGTAGTATAGAGGGGGAGCTGTTTTTT. Protein: CASSIEGELFF.

The chain carries TRBV5-8 and TRBJ1-2; D might be TRBD1 (6 bases). The CDR3 is 14 residues long. V lost 0 bases and J lost 6, with 12 bases in between. Germline values: CDR1 SGHTS, CDR2 YDEGEE. As DNA, the CDR3 is TGTGCCAGCAGCTTGGACAGGGTGGGTGATGGCTACACCTTC. Translation: CASSLDRVGDGYTF. The full variable domain, with the rest looked up from reference TRBV5-8 and TRBJ1-2, is EAGVTQSPTHLIKTRGQQATLRCSPISGHTSVYWYQQALGLGLQFLLWYDEGEERNRGNFPPRFSGRQFPNYSSELNVNALELEDSALYLCASSLDRVGDGYTFGSGTRLTVV.

Here the CDR3 DNA reads TGTGCCAGCAGCTTACAGGGTTCTGGAAACACCATATATTTT. Its translation is CASSLQGSGNTIYF. This sequence joins TRBV7-9 and TRBJ1-3; weak D call: TRBD1 (5 bases). V was cut by 2 bases and J by 1 base, with 6 bases left in between. CDR1 and CDR2 (germline): SEHNR, FQNEAQ (reference sequence). This CDR3 has 14 residues.

The CDR3 loop is CASSLVPGGPDEQYF. DNA of the CDR3: TGTGCCAGCAGCTTAGTCCCGGGGGGGCCTGACGAGCAGTACTTC. The chain recombines TRBV7-2 with TRBJ2-7; 8 bases align to TRBD2. Germline V gene data show CDR1 as SGHTA and CDR2 as FQGNSA. CDR3 size: 15 residues. J gave up 5 bases and V 1 base, and 7 bases lay outside the gene matches. The whole variable domain, remainder taken from reference TRBV7-2 and TRBJ2-7, is GAGVSQSPSNKVTEKGKDVELRCDPISGHTALYWYRQSLGQGLEFLIYFQGNSAPDKSGLPSDRFSAERTGGSVSTLTIQRTQQEDSAVYLCASSLVPGGPDEQYFGPGTRLTVT.

The chain combines TRBV4-3 with TRBJ1-1; D not resolved. Trimming cost V 1 base and J 1 base, with 4 bases left between them. This CDR3 spans 13 amino acids. Germline V lookup: CDR1 LGHNA, CDR2 YSLEER. The CDR3 coding sequence is TGCGCCAGCAGCCAAGGAACGAACACTGAAGCTTTCTTT. Translating gives CASSQGTNTEAFF.

This CDR3 is CASSDPGEGGTNEKLFF. Here the CDR3 DNA reads TGCGCCAGCAGTGACCCCGGAGAGGGTGGAACTAATGAAAAACTGTTTTTT. The rearrangement uses TRBV10-1 and TRBJ1-4; D unclear. The germline gives CDR1 WNHNN, CDR2 SYGVQD (reference sequence). V was clipped by 3 bases and J by 1 base, with 15 bases between them. This CDR3 has 17 amino acids.

The chain joins TRBV7-9 to TRBJ2-5; D not certain. CDR3 length: 10 residues. The germline V gene encodes CDR1 SEHNR and CDR2 FQNEAQ (reference sequence). V shed 4 bases and J shed 5 bases, with 2 bases lying between them. The CDR3 loop reads CASSYETQYF. The CDR3 DNA reads as TGTGCCAGCAGCTACGAGACCCAGTACTTC.

The J gene is TRBJ1-4, the V gene TRBV7-9, with TRBD1 as a possible D gene (5 bases). The V end lost 3 bases, the J end lost 7 bases, and 9 bases lay between the germline ends. This CDR3 spans 13 amino acids. CDR1 SEHNR and CDR2 FQNEAQ come from the germline V gene (reference sequence). Here the CDR3 reads CASSLGVGEKLFF. In DNA form, the CDR3 reads TGTGCCAGCAGCTTGGGGGTTGGTGAAAAACTGTTTTTT.

This clone was observed once. This chain uses TRBV7-2 with TRBJ1-1; D is ambiguous. The CDR3 is 11 residues long. Germline V lookup: CDR1 SGHTA, CDR2 FQGNSA. V lost 4 bases to trimming and J lost 9 bases, with 9 bases between them. The CDR3 DNA reads as TGTGCCAGCAGCTCGACACTTAAAGCTTTCTTT. Translation gives CASSSTLKAFF. Drawing the rest from reference TRBV7-2 and TRBJ1-1, the complete variable domain is GAGVSQSPSNKVTEKGKDVELRCDPISGHTALYWYRQSLGQGLEFLIYFQGNSAPDKSGLPSDRFSAERTGGSVSTLTIQRTQQEDSAVYLCASSSTLKAFFGQGTRLTVV.

The V gene is TRBV30, the J gene TRBJ2-2; 10 bases are a match to TRBD1. Losses at the gene ends were 3 bases for V and 6 bases for J; bases not matched to a gene: 7. Germline V gives CDR1 GTSNPN, CDR2 SVGIG (reference sequence). The CDR3 length is 15 residues. CDR3 in amino acids: CAWRVTGGSAGELFF. The CDR3 DNA is TGTGCCTGGAGGGTGACAGGGGGCTCCGCCGGGGAGCTGTTTTTT.

The chain employs TRBV7-9 and TRBJ2-3; possible D gene TRBD2, 5 bases. Germline CDR1 and CDR2: SEHNR and FQNEAQ (reference sequence). The V gene lost 1 base and the J gene lost 2 bases, with 16 bases spanning the gap. The CDR3 runs to 17 residues. The CDR3 bases are TGTGCCAGCAGCTTAGGGTGGACTGAGTCGGTCACAGATACGCAGTATTTT. Translated: CASSLGWTESVTDTQYF.

V and J are TRBV6-5 and TRBJ1-5; unclear D gene. The V gene's germline CDR1 is MNHEY and CDR2 SVGAGI. This CDR3 contains 13 residues. Trimming left V 8 bases short and J 5 bases short, with 13 bases between. The CDR3 sequence: CASGFAVDQPQHF. In nucleotides, the CDR3 is TGTGCCAGCGGTTTTGCGGTCGATCAGCCCCAGCATTTT.

The chain has TRBV6-2 or TRBV6-3 and TRBJ2-7; the match to TRBD1 covers 8 bases. Germline CDR1 reads MNHEY; CDR2 reads SVGEGT. With 2 bases clipped from V and 3 bases from J, the junction kept 6 bases outside the gene matches. The CDR3 is 15 residues long. As DNA, the CDR3 is TGTGCCAGCAGTTACAGATCGACAGGGGTCTACGAGCAGTACTTC. Its translation: CASSYRSTGVYEQYF.

The chain couples TRBV28 to TRBJ2-7; D is unclear. Trimming removed 7 bases at V and 0 bases at J, with 13 bases between. This CDR3 comprises 14 residues. Germline assignment: CDR1 MDHEN and CDR2 SYDVKM. Written as DNA, the CDR3 is TGTGCCAGCATTGCTCCCAAACCCTCCTACGAGCAGTACTTC. This sequence encodes CASIAPKPSYEQYF.